This TCR beta chain was recovered during a study of blood T cell repertoires in COVID-19. As for the study in general: Some COVID-19 samples were acute and others convalescent; all came from the United States, Italy and Spain. T cells, B-cell-depleted T cells, or PBMCs provided the cDNA or gDNA that served as material.

J was trimmed by 4 bases and V by 5 bases; bases with no gene match: 8. This CDR3 has 16 residues. Germline V gene data show CDR1 as SEHNR and CDR2 as FQNEAQ (reference sequence). Source study methods: Amplification of reference gene primers was used by the study to estimate nucleated cell counts. Assay used: immunoSEQ multiplex PCR; TCRdb lists only in-frame clones, some missing. Clone size and the V and J calls come from that table; the DNA yielded D and trimming. The sample consists of some 66,000 clones, about 80% of them appearing once. This clone appeared a single time. The sample comprised peripheral blood. This TCR came from a man in his 60s with acute or convalescent COVID-19. This chain links TRBV7-9 with TRBJ1-5; 10 nucleotides agree with TRBD1. CDR3 sequence reads: CASSPGTGAGNQPQHF. The CDR3 region has the DNA TGTGCCAGCAGCCCTGGGACAGGGGCGGGTAATCAGCCCCAGCATTTT.